This T cell receptor beta chain is from a study of T cell repertoires in cytomegalovirus infection. Study details: Signatures in public TCR beta sequences pointed to both CMV infection and matching HLA type. Regarding the study as a whole: The study identified carriers of CMV plus the relevant HLA from cumulative public TCR beta family frequency. The response measured ex vivo was dominated by TCR beta clonotypes (HLA-C-restricted and CMV-specific).

The CDR3 sequence is 18 residues long. Per the germline V gene, CDR1 is SGHTA and CDR2 is FQGNSA. Unmatched junction bases numbered 16, after V lost 4 bases and J lost 5 bases. One entry per CDR3 protein results from TCRdb running MiXCR on the reads. The data contain under 200,000 distinct CDR3 sequences, less than 25% of them seen just once; the ten biggest clones take up about 25%. As concerns this clonotype: Its specificity is not known.

This TCR derives from a human donor in good health (CMV status not recorded). Some clones in this sample may be carry-over from other donors' samples. The source was CD8+ T cells from cultured PBMCs, collected from culture after CMV antigen stimulation. The V call is TRBV7-2, the J call TRBJ2-5; 10 nucleotides agree with TRBD1. CDR3 residues: CASSSPPGQGMWGETQYF. The CDR3 region has the DNA TGTGCCAGCAGCTCACCCCCGGGACAGGGGATGTGGGGTGAGACCCAGTACTTC.